This record concerns one T cell receptor (beta chain) sequence. The sample comes from a study of blood T cell repertoires in COVID-19. Overall study: Some COVID-19 samples were acute and others convalescent; all came from the United States, Italy and Spain. From T cells, B-cell-depleted T cells, or PBMCs came the material, which was cDNA or gDNA.

Sequencing was performed with immunoSEQ multiplex PCR; in TCRdb, only in-frame clones are kept and a portion is missing. The sample has under 250,000 clones, about 83% seen once. The germline V gene has CDR1 SGHRS and CDR2 YFSETQ. This CDR3 has 14 residues. With 3 bases removed from V and 5 bases from J, the gap between germline ends came to 12 bases. The sequenced material came from peripheral blood. The chain has TRBV5-1 and TRBJ2-1, with a possible D match to TRBD1 (6 bases). This receptor was obtained from a woman aged 40 to 49 who had recovered from COVID-19. The DNA of the CDR3 is TGCGCCAGCAGCTACGGACAGAAAGACAATGAGCAGTTCTTC. It yields the protein CASSYGQKDNEQFF.